The present T cell receptor (beta chain) was sequenced within a study of T-cell reconstitution after alpha-beta-depleted transplantation in children. The CDR3 consists of 14 residues. V was cut by 2 bases and J by 6 bases, with 11 bases left in between. CDR1 is SGHRS and CDR2 is YFSETQ in the germline V gene. General study results and limits: One year post-transplant, T-cell counts and diversity were largely derived from T cells produced anew.

Unique molecular identifiers tagged the TCRbeta library. MiXCR, applied by TCRdb to the PCR reads, yields one record per CDR3 protein. The table has fewer than 550,000 distinct CDR3 sequences, over 10% seen once. This clonotype was seen more than once but under ten times. Its antigen is as yet unknown. The sample consisted of PBMCs, mostly from graft donor cells, taken 180 days after TCRalphabeta/CD19-depleted stem cell transplant. The origin of this receptor is a female patient between 2 and 15 years old who had a stem cell transplant for aplastic anemia, so the T cells may come from the graft donor. The rearrangement links TRBV5-1 to TRBJ2-2; D gene uncertain. The CDR3 loop reads CASSFDRWAGELFF. The CDR3 nucleotides are TGCGCCAGCAGCTTCGATCGATGGGCCGGGGAGCTGTTTTTT. Full variable domain (missing parts from reference TRBV5-1 and TRBJ2-2): KAGVTQTPRYLIKTRGQQVTLSCSPISGHRSVSWYQQTPGQGLQFLFEYFSETQRNKGNFPGRFSGRQFSNSRSEMNVSTLELGDSALYLCASSFDRWAGELFFGEGSRLTVL.